This passage covers 23 T cell receptor beta chains from one sample sequenced in a study of CXCR3-negative and CXCR3-positive naive CD8 T cells (dated by TCRdb to the late 2010s). Sequencing instrument: NextSeq 550. The Human TCR Profiling Kit (MiLaboratory) was used to prepare UMI-labeled 5' RACE TRB cDNA libraries. TCRdb reprocessed the reads and lists each CDR3 protein sequence as a single entry, with no DNA. This sample's table lists some 150,000 distinct CDR3 sequences. The biggest ten clones account for about 0.37% of the sample. These receptors are not linked to any known antigen. Study-level results and caveats: TRB CDR3s from CXCR3-positive naive cells showed higher hydrophobicity (lower Kidera factor 4), lower energy, and higher strength and volume indices than CXCR3-negative naive cells.

The material sequenced was naive CXCR3+ CD8+ T cells from blood. This specimen's cell subset or site label, per the study, means: CD45RO-CCR7+CD27+CD95- naive CD8+ T cells expressing CXCR3 (TNR3+). These receptor sequences come from a human donor in good health. Some clones in this sample may be carry-over from other donors' samples.

The chain has TRBV30 and TRBJ1-2; with no DNA, the TCRdb D assignment of TRBD1 cannot be verified. The CDR3 covers 13 residues. CDR1 GTSNPN and CDR2 SVGIG come from the germline V gene (reference sequence). The CDR3 loop is CAWSLEGAAGYTF.

The V call is TRBV29-1, the J call TRBJ2-1. The CDR3 totals 14 residues. Germline CDR1 is SQVTM and CDR2 is ANQGSEA. CDR3 amino acids: CSVVGMMVYNEQFF.

This chain links TRBV28 with TRBJ2-7; the TRBD2 assignment by TCRdb is unverifiable without DNA. From germline, CDR1 is MDHEN and CDR2 SYDVKM. The CDR3 is made up of 14 amino acids. The CDR3 spells CASSLAGPYYEQYF.

The chain is built from TRBV29-1 and TRBJ2-3; TCRdb selects TRBD1, and the lack of DNA leaves this call unchecked. Germline V gene lookup returns CDR1 SQVTM and CDR2 ANQGSEA. This CDR3 region has 15 residues. CDR3 residues: CSVEGMGQGRDTQYF.

The V gene is TRBV20-1, the J gene TRBJ2-1; the D call of TRBD1 rests on TCRdb alone, since no DNA is present to check it. CDR3 length: 14 amino acids. Germline lookup yields CDR1 DFQATT and CDR2 SNEGSKA (reference sequence). The CDR3 loop is CSARDLDSYNEQFF.

CDR3 sequence reads: CATAQGRNYEQYF. The chain combines TRBV15 with TRBJ2-7; TCRdb names TRBD2, which stays unverified in the absence of DNA. CDR1 and CDR2 from the germline V gene are LNHNV and YYDKDF (reference sequence). The CDR3 totals 13 residues. Drawing the rest from reference TRBV15 and TRBJ2-7, the complete variable domain is DAMVIQNPRYQVTQFGKPVTLSCSQTLNHNVMYWYQQKSSQAPKLLFHYYDKDFNNEADTPDNFQSRRPNTSFCFLDIRSPGLGDTAMYLCATAQGRNYEQYFGPGTRLTVT.

The chain employs TRBV10-3 and TRBJ2-7; TCRdb lists TRBD2, though no DNA is available to test this call. This CDR3 contains 16 residues. Germline CDR1 ENHRY, CDR2 SYGVKD. CDR3 loop: CAISEASGEGSYEQYF.

V gene TRBV29-1 combines with J gene TRBJ2-7; TCRdb's D call of TRBD1 is untestable without DNA. The V gene's germline CDR1 is SQVTM and CDR2 ANQGSEA. The CDR3 has 12 residues. The CDR3 sequence: CSVVGDSGEQYF.

This chain connects TRBV7-6 to TRBJ2-7. Germline V CDR1 and CDR2: SGHVS, FNYEAQ. This CDR3 spans 15 amino acids. The CDR3 spells CASSQITGSSYEQYF. The full variable domain, with the rest looked up from reference TRBV7-6 and TRBJ2-7, is GAGVSQSPRYKVTKRGQDVALRCDPISGHVSLYWYRQALGQGPEFLTYFNYEAQQDKSGLPNDRFSAERPEGSISTLTIQRTEQRDSAMYRCASSQITGSSYEQYFGPGTRLTVT.

The chain joins TRBV14 to TRBJ2-7; no DNA is available, so the TRBD1 call from TCRdb remains unchecked. CDR3 length equals 12 residues. CDR1 is SGHDN, CDR2 FVKESK, per germline. The CDR3 region is CASSPTGNEQYF.

The chain joins TRBV29-1 to TRBJ2-6; TCRdb's assignment of TRBD1 cannot be checked, as there is no DNA. CDR1 and CDR2 (germline): SQVTM, ANQGSEA. The CDR3 has 16 amino acids. CDR3: CSVRDRGRSGANVLTF.

The chain joins TRBV20-1 to TRBJ1-2; TCRdb calls TRBD1, which cannot be checked without DNA. The CDR3 runs 13 residues. Germline CDR1 is DFQATT and CDR2 is SNEGSKA (reference sequence). This CDR3 reads CSARGGQNYGYTF.

The chain couples TRBV19 to TRBJ1-1. The CDR3 length is 12 residues. The germline V gene encodes CDR1 LNHDA and CDR2 SQIVND (reference sequence). CDR3 sequence: CASLLGTSEAFF.

The chain joins TRBV20-1 to TRBJ1-5; TCRdb's D call of TRBD1 is untestable without DNA. Germline V CDR1 and CDR2: DFQATT, SNEGSKA (reference sequence). The CDR3 loop spans 16 amino acids. This chain's CDR3 is CSANSPRGISNQPQHF.

This chain links TRBV11-2 with TRBJ1-2; TCRdb gives TRBD1 as the D gene, but with no DNA this cannot be confirmed. The CDR3 has 16 residues. The germline V gene has CDR1 SGHAT and CDR2 FQNNGV. The CDR3 region is CASSLVRETGTRGYTF.

The chain recombines TRBV27 with TRBJ2-2; TCRdb proposes TRBD1, but this gene call is untestable without DNA. The CDR3 totals 14 residues. CDR1 and CDR2 from the germline V gene are MNHEY and SMNVEV (reference sequence). The CDR3 region is CASGLWGSTGELFF.

This sequence joins TRBV21-1 and TRBJ2-1; the TRBD1 assignment by TCRdb is unverifiable without DNA. TRBV21-1 constitutes a pseudogene. The CDR3 contains 17 residues. The CDR3 sequence: CASSKDQDPLRYNEQFF.

The chain uses TRBV27 and TRBJ2-3; TCRdb returns TRBD1, unconfirmable since there is no DNA. Germline CDR1 and CDR2: MNHEY and SMNVEV (reference sequence). The CDR3 is 14 residues long. CDR3 residues: CASARDRVIDTQYF.

This rearrangement joins TRBV27 to TRBJ1-2. Germline CDR1 and CDR2: MNHEY and SMNVEV (reference sequence). This CDR3 is built from 19 residues. The CDR3 loop reads CASSLSSSRRDNSYYGYTF.

The chain recombines TRBV29-1 with TRBJ2-7; without DNA, the TCRdb call of TRBD1 cannot be checked. The CDR3 spans 14 residues. Germline loops: CDR1 SQVTM, CDR2 ANQGSEA. CDR3 region: CSVEDEDNSYEQYF.

The V and J genes are TRBV3-1 and TRBJ2-3; as DNA is missing, the TRBD2 call by TCRdb cannot be tested. Germline V gives CDR1 LGHDT, CDR2 YNNKEL (reference sequence). CDR3 size: 17 residues. CDR3 sequence: CASSQDLAGLSTDTQYF.

This chain links TRBV5-5 with TRBJ2-7; TCRdb returns TRBD1, unconfirmable since there is no DNA. CDR3 length equals 15 residues. Germline lookup yields CDR1 SGHKS and CDR2 YYEKEE (reference sequence). This chain's CDR3 is CASSWGGQGSYEQYF. The whole variable domain, filled in from reference TRBV5-5 and TRBJ2-7, reads DAGVTQSPTHLIKTRGQQVTLRCSPISGHKSVSWYQQVLGQGPQFIFQYYEKEERGRGNFPDRFSARQFPNYSSELNVNALLLGDSALYLCASSWGGQGSYEQYFGPGTRLTVT.

The rearrangement uses TRBV29-1 and TRBJ1-2. The CDR3 sequence is 13 residues long. Germline assignment: CDR1 SQVTM and CDR2 ANQGSEA. CDR3 protein: CSVEDEVNYGYTF.